Below are 8 T cell receptor beta chains sequenced from a single sample in a study of blood T cell repertoires in COVID-19. Method: immunoSEQ multiplex PCR; TCRdb's copy keeps in-frame clones and lacks some. The table lists 250,000 or so clones, 86% of them singletons. The specimen was peripheral blood. Receptors were obtained from a man aged 25 to 45 with active or convalescent COVID-19.

The rearrangement uses TRBV12-5 and TRBJ1-5; D unclear. Germline lookup yields CDR1 LGHNT and CDR2 FRNRAP. V was cut by 0 bases and J by 0 bases, with 12 bases left in between. The CDR3 spans 17 residues. As DNA, the CDR3 is TGTGCTAGTGGTTTGGTATTGTTCGGAGATAGCAATCAGCCCCAGCATTTT. Its translation: CASGLVLFGDSNQPQHF.

V and J are TRBV6-5 and TRBJ2-2, with 7 bases identical to TRBD2. The CDR3 runs 15 residues. J lost 3 bases, V lost 5 bases, and 6 bases had no gene match. Germline V gives CDR1 MNHEY, CDR2 SVGAGI. Written as DNA, the CDR3 is TGTGCCAGCAGTCCAGCGGGGAGGGACACCGGGGAGCTGTTTTTT. Its translation is CASSPAGRDTGELFF.

The chain uses TRBV10-3 and TRBJ2-7, with TRBD2 identical over 7 bases. The length of the CDR3 is 14 residues. V shed 3 bases, J shed 3 bases, and the junction held 5 bases outside the gene matches. The germline gives CDR1 ENHRY, CDR2 SYGVKD. As DNA, the CDR3 is TGTGCCATCAGTGATAAGCGGGGAGTCTACGAGCAGTACTTC. This encodes CAISDKRGVYEQYF.

The chain uses TRBV12-2 and TRBJ1-6. TRBV12-2 is deemed a pseudogene. The CDR3 runs 22 residues. This chain's CDR3 is CASRLGRLSSRARFSYNSPLHF. DNA for the CDR3: TGTGCAAGTCGCTTAGGGAGGTTAAGCTCTCGTGCGAGGTTCTCCTATAATTCACCCCTCCACTTT.

The chain couples TRBV7-2 to TRBJ1-2; 9 nucleotides line up with TRBD1. Germline CDR1 reads SGHTA; CDR2 reads FQGNSA. The CDR3 length is 16 residues. V shed 5 bases, J shed 7 bases, and the junction held 14 bases outside the gene matches. As DNA, the CDR3 is TGTGCCAGCAGCCAAACGCGAGCACAGGGGGCTGGTGGCTACACCTTC. Protein: CASSQTRAQGAGGYTF.

This rearrangement joins TRBV2 to TRBJ1-2; 7 nucleotides agree with TRBD1. Trimming took 4 bases from V and 4 from J; bases not matched to a gene: 6. The CDR3 has 14 residues. The germline CDR1 and CDR2 sequences are SNHLY and FYNNEI. Here the CDR3 DNA reads TGTGCCAGCAGTGGGGGACAGTTCATCTATGGCTACACCTTC. Its translation: CASSGGQFIYGYTF. Together with reference TRBV2 and TRBJ1-2, the CDR3 gives the full variable domain: EPEVTQTPSHQVTQMGQEVILRCVPISNHLYFYWYRQILGQKVEFLVSFYNNEISEKSEIFDDQFSVERPDGSNFTLKIRSTKLEDSAMYFCASSGGQFIYGYTFGSGTRLTVV.

V gene TRBV3-1 (or the pseudogene TRBV3-2) combines with J gene TRBJ2-5, with 11 bases aligning to TRBD2. Germline lookup yields CDR1 LGHDT and CDR2 YNNKEL (reference sequence). With V trimmed by 3 bases and J by 5 bases, 8 bases remained unmatched. The CDR3 sequence is 16 residues long. In DNA, the CDR3 is TGTGCCAGCAGCCATGGGATAGCGGGGGGGCAGGAGACCCAGTACTTC. The encoded protein is CASSHGIAGGQETQYF.

The chain employs TRBV6-1 and TRBJ2-2, with 7 bases that match TRBD2. The V gene's germline CDR1 is MNHNS and CDR2 SASEGT. J was trimmed by 4 bases and V by 1 base; bases with no gene match: 3. The CDR3 consists of 15 residues. This chain's CDR3 is CASSEGGGGTGELFF. CDR3 DNA sequence: TGTGCCAGCAGTGAAGGCGGGGGTGGCACCGGGGAGCTGTTTTTT.